The clone carrying this TCR beta chain was counted ten times or more. No antigen is known for it. This sample is drawn from a study of T cells in Graves' hyperthyroidism and ophthalmopathy. Study-level points and caveats: Before onset, ophthalmopathy was predicted by the model a median 6.5 months earlier.

Germline lookup yields CDR1 SEHNR and CDR2 FQNEAQ (reference sequence). The CDR3 length is 14 residues. The ends were cut back, 7 bases at V and 1 base at J, with 14 bases in the middle. RNA transcripts gave rise to amplified TCR beta CDR3 regions. HTBI primers were used for first-round RT-PCR of the TCR CDR3. MiXCR was run by TCRdb on the multiplex PCR reads, yielding one entry per CDR3 protein. This sample yields 550,000 to 600,000 distinct CDR3 sequences, of which over 15% are seen a single time; 18% belongs to the top ten. The rearrangement joins TRBV7-9 to TRBJ2-7; possible D gene TRBD2, 6 bases. This clonotype was obtained from a woman aged 18-29 years with Graves' hyperthyroidism. Sequences were obtained from blood. CDR3 DNA: TGTGCCAGCACCCCGGAGGGCCTTTCCTACGAGCAGTACTTC. Its translation is CASTPEGLSYEQYF.